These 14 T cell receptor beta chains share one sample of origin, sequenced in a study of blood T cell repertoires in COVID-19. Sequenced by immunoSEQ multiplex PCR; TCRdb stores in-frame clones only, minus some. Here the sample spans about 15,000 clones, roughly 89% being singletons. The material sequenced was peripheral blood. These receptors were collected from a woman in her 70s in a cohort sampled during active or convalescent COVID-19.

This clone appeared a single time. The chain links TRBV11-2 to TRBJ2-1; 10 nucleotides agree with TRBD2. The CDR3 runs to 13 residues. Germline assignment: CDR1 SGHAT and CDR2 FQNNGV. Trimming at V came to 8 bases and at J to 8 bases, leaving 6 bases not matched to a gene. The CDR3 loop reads CASRASGGYEQFF. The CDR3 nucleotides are TGTGCCAGCCGGGCTAGCGGGGGCTATGAGCAGTTCTTC.

The CDR3 is CASSLLKNYGYTF. The DNA of the CDR3 is TGTGCCAGCAGTCTACTGAAAAACTATGGCTACACCTTC. The rearrangement joins TRBV27 to TRBJ1-2; no firm D call. V lost 5 bases and J lost 2, with 9 bases in between. The CDR3 covers 13 residues. Germline assignment: CDR1 MNHEY and CDR2 SMNVEV (reference sequence).

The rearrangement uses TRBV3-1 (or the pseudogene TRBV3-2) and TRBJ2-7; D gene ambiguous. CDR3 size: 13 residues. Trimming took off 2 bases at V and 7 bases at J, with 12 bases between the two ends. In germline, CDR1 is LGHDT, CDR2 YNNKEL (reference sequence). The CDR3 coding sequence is TGTGCCAGCAGCCAAAACAGAGTTGAGGAGCAGTACTTC. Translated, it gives CASSQNRVEEQYF.

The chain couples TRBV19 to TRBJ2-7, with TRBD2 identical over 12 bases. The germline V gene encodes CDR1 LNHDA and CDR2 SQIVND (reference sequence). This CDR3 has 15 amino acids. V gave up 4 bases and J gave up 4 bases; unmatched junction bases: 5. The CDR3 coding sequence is TGTGCCAGTAGTACTAGCGGGGGGGCCGTGTACGAGCAGTACTTC. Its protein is CASSTSGGAVYEQYF.

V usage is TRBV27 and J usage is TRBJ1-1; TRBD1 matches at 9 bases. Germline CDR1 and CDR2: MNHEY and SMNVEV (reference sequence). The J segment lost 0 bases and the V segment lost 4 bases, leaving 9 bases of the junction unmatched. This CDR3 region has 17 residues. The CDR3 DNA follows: TGTGCCAGCAGTTCCTCCAGGGACAGGGATATGAACACTGAAGCTTTCTTT. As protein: CASSSSRDRDMNTEAFF.

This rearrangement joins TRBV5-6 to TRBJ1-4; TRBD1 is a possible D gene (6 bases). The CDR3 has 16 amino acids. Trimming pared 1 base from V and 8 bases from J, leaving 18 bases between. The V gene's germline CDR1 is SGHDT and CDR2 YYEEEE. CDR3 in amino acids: CASSLLVGQTGEKLFF. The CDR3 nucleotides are TGTGCCAGCAGCTTGCTCGTTGGACAGACGGGAGAAAAACTGTTTTTT.

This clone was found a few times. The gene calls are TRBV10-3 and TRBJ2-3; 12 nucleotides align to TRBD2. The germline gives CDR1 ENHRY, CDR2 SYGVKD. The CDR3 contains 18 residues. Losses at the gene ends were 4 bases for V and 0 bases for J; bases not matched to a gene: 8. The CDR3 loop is CAISGGLAGYPSTDTQYF. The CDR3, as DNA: TGTGCCATCAGTGGAGGACTAGCGGGATATCCTAGCACAGATACGCAGTATTTT.

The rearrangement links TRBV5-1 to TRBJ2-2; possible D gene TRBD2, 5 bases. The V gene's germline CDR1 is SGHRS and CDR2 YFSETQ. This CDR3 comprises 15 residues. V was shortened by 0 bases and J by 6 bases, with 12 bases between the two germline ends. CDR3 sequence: CASSLEGSRAGELFF. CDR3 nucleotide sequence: TGCGCCAGCAGCTTGGAGGGCTCGAGGGCCGGGGAGCTGTTTTTT. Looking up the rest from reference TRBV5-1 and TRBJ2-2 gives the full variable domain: KAGVTQTPRYLIKTRGQQVTLSCSPISGHRSVSWYQQTPGQGLQFLFEYFSETQRNKGNFPGRFSGRQFSNSRSEMNVSTLELGDSALYLCASSLEGSRAGELFFGEGSRLTVL.

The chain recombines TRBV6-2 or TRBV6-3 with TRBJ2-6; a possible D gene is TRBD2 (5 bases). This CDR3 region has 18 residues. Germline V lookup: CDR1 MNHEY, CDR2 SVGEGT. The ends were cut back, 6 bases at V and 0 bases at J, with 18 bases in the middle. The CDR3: CASSPPGKSSSGANVLTF. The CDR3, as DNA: TGTGCCAGCAGCCCACCGGGAAAGTCCAGCTCTGGGGCCAACGTCCTGACTTTC.

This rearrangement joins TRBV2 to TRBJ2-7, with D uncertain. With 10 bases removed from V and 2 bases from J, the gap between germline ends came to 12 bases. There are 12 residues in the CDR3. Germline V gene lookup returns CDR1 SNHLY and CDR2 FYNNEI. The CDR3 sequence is CANPDSPYEQYF. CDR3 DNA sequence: TGTGCCAACCCTGACTCGCCCTACGAGCAGTACTTC. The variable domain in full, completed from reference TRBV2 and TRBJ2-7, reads EPEVTQTPSHQVTQMGQEVILRCVPISNHLYFYWYRQILGQKVEFLVSFYNNEISEKSEIFDDQFSVERPDGSNFTLKIRSTKLEDSAMYFCANPDSPYEQYFGPGTRLTVT.

The CDR3, as DNA: TGCAGCGTTGCGGAGCGGAATGAGCAGTTCTTC. Its protein product is CSVAERNEQFF. V is TRBV29-1 and J is TRBJ2-1, with TRBD2 as a possible D gene (5 bases). Germline CDR1 and CDR2: SQVTM and ANQGSEA. CDR3 length: 11 residues. V was cut by 4 bases and J by 7 bases, with 8 bases left in between.

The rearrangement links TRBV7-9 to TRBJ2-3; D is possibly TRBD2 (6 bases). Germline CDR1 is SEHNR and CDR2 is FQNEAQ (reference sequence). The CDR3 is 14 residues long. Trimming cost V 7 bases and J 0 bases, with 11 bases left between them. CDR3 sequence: CASTLEGSTDTQYF. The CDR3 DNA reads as TGTGCCAGCACCCTGGAGGGGAGCACAGATACGCAGTATTTT.

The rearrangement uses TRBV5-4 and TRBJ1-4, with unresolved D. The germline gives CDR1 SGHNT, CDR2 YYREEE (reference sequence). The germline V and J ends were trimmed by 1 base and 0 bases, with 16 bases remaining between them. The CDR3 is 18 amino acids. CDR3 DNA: TGTGCCAGCAGCTTGTCCTACTCCCCATTTGCAACTAATGAAAAACTGTTTTTT. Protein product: CASSLSYSPFATNEKLFF.

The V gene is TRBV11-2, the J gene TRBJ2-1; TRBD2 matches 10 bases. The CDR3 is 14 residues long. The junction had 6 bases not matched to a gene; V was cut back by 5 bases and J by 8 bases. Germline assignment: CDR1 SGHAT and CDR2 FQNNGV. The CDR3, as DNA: TGTGCCAGCAGCATTAGCGGGGGGAACTATGAGCAGTTCTTC. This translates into CASSISGGNYEQFF.